The sequence of this T cell receptor (beta chain) was determined in a study of blood T cell repertoires in COVID-19. Turning to the study itself: Sample material is recorded as cDNA or gDNA derived from T cells, B-cell-depleted T cells, or PBMCs.

The CDR3 contains 17 residues. The J segment lost 4 bases and the V segment lost 0 bases, leaving 9 bases of the junction unmatched. Germline CDR1 reads SGHRS; CDR2 reads YFSETQ. The assay was immunoSEQ multiplex PCR, and TCRdb's table has in-frame clones only and misses some. The sample consists of roughly 250,000 clones, about 91% of them appearing once. The Seattle site enrolled patients during active infection and followed them longitudinally. Sequenced input: peripheral blood. This TCR was recovered from a young adult with COVID-19, enrolled during active disease. V usage is TRBV5-1 and J usage is TRBJ2-3; TRBD2 matches 9 bases. This CDR3 is CASSLALVSGSSDTQYF. In DNA, the CDR3 is TGCGCCAGCAGCTTGGCTCTCGTTAGCGGGAGCTCAGATACGCAGTATTTT.